The 26 T cell receptor beta chains given below trace back to one sample, sequenced in a study of blood T cell repertoires in COVID-19. Assay used: immunoSEQ multiplex PCR; TCRdb lists only in-frame clones, some missing. The table lists 100,000 to 120,000 clones, roughly four fifths of them singletons. The specimen sequenced was peripheral blood. The receptors shown here come from a woman aged 60-70 years with acute or convalescent COVID-19.

This chain connects TRBV2 to TRBJ1-1, with D maybe TRBD1 (5 bases). There are 13 residues in the CDR3. CDR1 is SNHLY, CDR2 FYNNEI, per germline. The V end was cut by 6 bases, the J end by 0 bases, with 8 bases between. Written as DNA, the CDR3 is TGTGCCAGCAGACTACAGGTGAACACTGAAGCTTTCTTT. It encodes CASRLQVNTEAFF.

The chain employs TRBV5-1 and TRBJ2-5; maybe TRBD2 (7 bases). The V gene lost 7 bases and the J gene lost 3 bases, with 19 bases spanning the gap. The length of the CDR3 is 15 residues. The germline V gene has CDR1 SGHRS and CDR2 YFSETQ. Written as DNA, the CDR3 is TGCGCCAGCGTTGTAACAGGGAGGGGGGAAGAGACCCAGTACTTC. It encodes CASVVTGRGEETQYF.

CDR3 coding DNA: TGTGCCAGCAGTGTGGGCAGGGGCGGTTCTGGGGCCAACGTCCTGACTTTC. Its translation: CASSVGRGGSGANVLTF. The rearrangement uses TRBV28 and TRBJ2-6, with a tentative D call TRBD1 (6 bases). Per the germline V gene, CDR1 is MDHEN and CDR2 is SYDVKM. Trimming took off 5 bases at V and 1 base at J, with 15 bases between the two ends. The CDR3 extends over 17 amino acids.

This clone showed up just a few times. The CDR3 bases are TGTGCCAGCCAAGGTCAGGGTACTGGAAACACCATATATTTT. Translating it yields CASQGQGTGNTIYF. The chain combines TRBV18 with TRBJ1-3, with D possibly matching TRBD1 (5 bases). Trimming shortened V by 8 bases and J by 2 bases, and 13 bases separated the two germline ends. The CDR3 totals 14 residues. The V gene's germline CDR1 is KGHSH and CDR2 LQKENI.

The rearrangement links TRBV11-3 to TRBJ2-1; no reliable D call. This CDR3 is built from 15 residues. Trimming left V 0 bases short and J 5 bases short, with 11 bases between. Germline V CDR1 and CDR2: SGHNT, YENEEA. The CDR3 loop is CASSLETTPDNEQFF. The DNA of the CDR3 is TGTGCCAGCAGCTTAGAAACTACCCCGGACAATGAGCAGTTCTTC.

This sequence joins TRBV9 and TRBJ1-1, with D uncertain. The CDR3 is 14 residues long. V lost 4 bases and J lost 11, with 21 bases in between. In germline, CDR1 is SGDLS, CDR2 YYNGEE. Here the CDR3 reads CASSSRAQSGGAFF. DNA for the CDR3: TGTGCCAGCAGCTCCCGGGCTCAAAGCGGAGGGGCTTTCTTT.

J is TRBJ1-1 and V is TRBV7-9; 8 nucleotides agree with TRBD1. The germline V gene encodes CDR1 SEHNR and CDR2 FQNEAQ (reference sequence). V dropped 5 bases and J dropped 8; count of bases not matched to a gene: 4. The CDR3 extends over 12 amino acids. The CDR3 loop reads CASSPRGLEAFF. Here the CDR3 DNA reads TGTGCCAGCAGCCCCAGGGGGCTCGAAGCTTTCTTT. Full variable domain (rest looked up from reference TRBV7-9 and TRBJ1-1): DTGVSQNPRHKITKRGQNVTFRCDPISEHNRLYWYRQTLGQGPEFLTYFQNEAQLEKSRLLSDRFSAERPKGSFSTLEIQRTEQGDSAMYLCASSPRGLEAFFGQGTRLTVV.

The V call is TRBV2, the J call TRBJ2-7; 9 positions match TRBD2. Per germline, CDR1 SNHLY and CDR2 FYNNEI. The CDR3 loop spans 15 amino acids. The trim removed 3 bases at V and 2 bases at J, leaving 5 bases unmatched. DNA for the CDR3: TGTGCCAGCAGTGAGTTGCGGGGGGGGCCCTACGAGCAGTACTTC. Translation: CASSELRGGPYEQYF.

This chain links TRBV2 with TRBJ2-3; D possibly corresponds to TRBD2 (6 bases). Trimming stripped 5 bases from V and 0 bases from J, with 12 bases between. This CDR3 spans 15 amino acids. The germline CDR1 and CDR2 sequences are SNHLY and FYNNEI. The CDR3 spells CASSRNGGSTDTQYF. The CDR3 region has the DNA TGTGCCAGCAGTCGGAACGGGGGTAGCACAGATACGCAGTATTTT.

The CDR3 region is CASSHAGQLNTEAFF. The DNA for the CDR3 is TGTGCCAGCAGCCACGCAGGACAGCTGAACACTGAAGCTTTCTTT. This chain connects TRBV6-2 or TRBV6-3 to TRBJ1-1; a weak D match, TRBD1 (6 bases). From germline, CDR1 is MNHEY and CDR2 SVGEGT. V was clipped by 6 bases and J by 0 bases, with 14 bases between them. The CDR3 contains 15 residues.

A single count supports this clone. The rearrangement uses TRBV6-1 and TRBJ1-1; 10 bases align to TRBD1. This CDR3 region has 17 residues. Looked up from germline, CDR1 is MNHNS and CDR2 is SASEGT. V was pared by 4 bases and J by 0 bases, with 8 bases of the junction left unmatched. CDR3: CASSAHRTGGMNTEAFF. The CDR3 DNA sequence: TGTGCCAGCAGTGCACATCGGACAGGGGGGATGAACACTGAAGCTTTCTTT.

The CDR3 protein is CASSRSGTEAFF. The DNA for the CDR3 is TGTGCCAGCAGCCGCTCAGGGACTGAAGCTTTCTTT. This rearrangement joins TRBV7-9 to TRBJ1-1; tentative D call: TRBD1 (5 bases). This CDR3 is 12 amino acids long. Germline values: CDR1 SEHNR, CDR2 FQNEAQ (reference sequence). Trimming removed 5 bases from V and 5 bases from J, with 9 bases in between.

The chain uses TRBV6-5 and TRBJ1-3; D possibly corresponds to TRBD1 (6 bases). There are 15 residues in the CDR3. In germline, CDR1 is MNHEY, CDR2 SVGAGI. V shed 0 bases and J shed 2 bases, with 8 bases lying between them. The CDR3 DNA sequence: TGTGCCAGCAGTTACTCGGGGGCCGCTGGAAACACCATATATTTT. As protein: CASSYSGAAGNTIYF.

As for this clone: Other DNA sequences in this sample translate to the same CDR3. This chain joins TRBV5-4 and TRBJ2-5, with 8 bases that match TRBD1. Germline V gene lookup returns CDR1 SGHNT and CDR2 YYREEE (reference sequence). V lost 2 bases and J lost 4; bases outside the gene matches: 4. The length of the CDR3 is 14 residues. The chain's CDR3 is CASSLDRGGETQYF. The CDR3 coding sequence is TGTGCCAGCAGCTTAGACAGGGGAGGAGAGACCCAGTACTTC.

This clone was counted a single time. This chain links TRBV2 with TRBJ2-1; TRBD2 agrees at 8 bases. V lost 1 base to trimming and J lost 8 bases; unmatched junction nucleotides: 7. From germline, CDR1 is SNHLY and CDR2 FYNNEI. The CDR3 has 15 residues. This CDR3 reads CASSEVGLGTDEQFF. The DNA of the CDR3 is TGTGCCAGCAGTGAAGTGGGACTAGGGACGGATGAGCAGTTCTTC.

This clone was counted once. J is TRBJ2-1 and V is TRBV7-3; 7 nucleotides agree with TRBD2. This CDR3 has 14 amino acids. V shed 2 bases and J 7 bases; nucleotides not matched to a gene: 5. Germline lookup yields CDR1 SGHTA and CDR2 FQGTGA. The CDR3 DNA is TGTGCCAGCAGCTTAGCGGGGGTGTTAAATGAGCAGTTCTTC. It specifies CASSLAGVLNEQFF. Full variable domain (remainder filled in from reference TRBV7-3 and TRBJ2-1): GAGVSQTPSNKVTEKGKYVELRCDPISGHTALYWYRQSLGQGPEFLIYFQGTGAADDSGLPNDRFFAVRPEGSVSTLKIQRTERGDSAVYLCASSLAGVLNEQFFGPGTRLTVL.

The chain employs TRBV29-1 and TRBJ2-5, with 12 bases identical to TRBD2. Germline values: CDR1 SQVTM, CDR2 ANQGSEA. V lost 3 bases and J lost 5; bases outside the gene matches: 7. The length of the CDR3 is 15 residues. The CDR3 reads CSVESSGGAWETQYF. CDR3 bases: TGCAGCGTTGAGTCTAGCGGGGGGGCTTGGGAGACCCAGTACTTC.

The chain is built from TRBV6-2 or TRBV6-3 and TRBJ1-4; the match to TRBD1 covers 11 bases. The germline V gene encodes CDR1 MNHEY and CDR2 SVGEGT. The CDR3 totals 15 residues. V lost 0 bases to trimming and J lost 8 bases; unmatched junction nucleotides: 2. The CDR3 region has the DNA TGTGCCAGCAGTTACTCCGGGACAGGGGGAGAAAAACTGTTTTTT. Translation: CASSYSGTGGEKLFF.

This clone showed up just a few times. One end of the junction is discordant with germline, which a read error may explain. The chain has TRBV10-2 and TRBJ2-7; 7 nucleotides line up with TRBD2. The germline V gene encodes CDR1 WSHSY and CDR2 SAAADI. The CDR3 spans 20 residues. This CDR3 is CASSEPPTPTSNTNPYQQYF. CDR3 sequence (DNA): TGCGCCAGCAGTGAGCCACCCACTCCGACTAGCAACACCAATCCCTACCAGCAGTACTTC.

Regarding this clone: Other DNA variants within this sample encode the same CDR3. The chain recombines TRBV2 with TRBJ1-2; 10 bases agree with TRBD1. Per germline, CDR1 SNHLY and CDR2 FYNNEI. V was pared by 8 bases and J by 4 bases, with 1 base of the junction left unmatched. The CDR3 has 12 amino acids. The CDR3 region has the DNA TGTGCCAGCCGGGACAGGGGCTATGGCTACACCTTC. Its protein product is CASRDRGYGYTF.

The chain couples TRBV5-4 to TRBJ2-2, with D perhaps TRBD1 (6 bases). With 4 bases removed from V and 2 bases from J, the gap between germline ends came to 9 bases. This CDR3 spans 14 amino acids. CDR1 and CDR2 from the germline V gene are SGHNT and YYREEE (reference sequence). CDR3 DNA sequence: TGTGCCAGCAGCCTGGGACAAAACACCGGGGAGCTGTTTTTT. This codes for CASSLGQNTGELFF. Full variable domain (rest looked up from reference TRBV5-4 and TRBJ2-2): ETGVTQSPTHLIKTRGQQVTLRCSSQSGHNTVSWYQQALGQGPQFIFQYYREEENGRGNFPPRFSGLQFPNYSSELNVNALELDDSALYLCASSLGQNTGELFFGEGSRLTVL.

This clone was found a few times. This chain joins TRBV29-1 and TRBJ1-1, with no clear D. V was clipped by 6 bases and J by 0 bases, with 11 bases between them. CDR3 length equals 13 residues. Germline CDR1 is SQVTM and CDR2 is ANQGSEA. For the CDR3, the DNA is TGCAGCGTAGCACAGTCTATGAACACTGAAGCTTTCTTT. It specifies CSVAQSMNTEAFF.

The chain carries TRBV3-1 (or the pseudogene TRBV3-2) and TRBJ1-6, with 7 bases identical to TRBD1. V lost 1 base, J lost 10 bases, and 13 bases stayed unmatched. The CDR3 spans 17 residues. Per the germline V gene, CDR1 is LGHDT and CDR2 is YNNKEL (reference sequence). For the CDR3, the DNA is TGTGCCAGCAGCCAAGGACAGGGAGCGTCTTACGGATCACCCCTCCACTTT. Encoded protein: CASSQGQGASYGSPLHF.

The gene calls are TRBV2 and TRBJ2-1, with 9 bases aligning to TRBD1. The CDR3 length is 12 residues. V was clipped by 6 bases and J by 9 bases; unmatched bases: 3. Germline V gene lookup returns CDR1 SNHLY and CDR2 FYNNEI. The CDR3 sequence: CASRGQGIEQFF. The CDR3 region has the DNA TGTGCCAGCAGGGGACAGGGCATTGAGCAGTTCTTC.

This clone was seen only once. The CDR3 DNA reads as TGTGCCAGCAGTTCCTCCGGGACAGCCTCCTACGAGCAGTACTTC. The encoded protein is CASSSSGTASYEQYF. V gene TRBV6-2 or TRBV6-3 combines with J gene TRBJ2-7, with 7 bases matching TRBD1. The V segment lost 4 bases and the J segment 0 bases; nucleotides outside the gene matches: 6. Germline CDR1 reads MNHEY; CDR2 reads SVGEGT. This CDR3 region has 15 residues.

In DNA, the CDR3 is TGTGCCACCAGCAGGGACAAAACCTACGAGCAGTACTTC. It codes for CATSRDKTYEQYF. The genes are TRBV15 and TRBJ2-7, with D maybe TRBD1 (5 bases). Germline V gene data show CDR1 as LNHNV and CDR2 as YYDKDF (reference sequence). The CDR3 has 13 residues. V was pared by 3 bases and J by 2 bases, with 8 bases between. Variable domain in full (rest from reference TRBV15 and TRBJ2-7): DAMVIQNPRYQVTQFGKPVTLSCSQTLNHNVMYWYQQKSSQAPKLLFHYYDKDFNNEADTPDNFQSRRPNTSFCFLDIRSPGLGDTAMYLCATSRDKTYEQYFGPGTRLTVT.